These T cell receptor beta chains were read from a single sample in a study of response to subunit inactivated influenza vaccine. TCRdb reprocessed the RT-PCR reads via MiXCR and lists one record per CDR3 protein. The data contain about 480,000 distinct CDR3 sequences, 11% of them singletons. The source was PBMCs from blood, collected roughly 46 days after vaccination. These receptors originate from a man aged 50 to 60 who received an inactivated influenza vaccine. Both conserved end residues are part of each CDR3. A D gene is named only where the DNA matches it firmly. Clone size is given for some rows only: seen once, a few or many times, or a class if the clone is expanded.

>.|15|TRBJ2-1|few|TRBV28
CASSLNGQRWREQFF
TGTGCCAGCAGTTTAAATGGCCAACGGTGGCGTGAGCAGTTCTTC
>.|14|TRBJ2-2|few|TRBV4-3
CASSQVVVPGELFF
TGCGCCAGCAGCCAAGTAGTTGTCCCCGGGGAGCTGTTTTTT
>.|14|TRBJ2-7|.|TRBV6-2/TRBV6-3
CASSTRDLPYEQYF
TGTGCCAGCAGTACCCGGGACTTACCCTACGAGCAGTACTTC
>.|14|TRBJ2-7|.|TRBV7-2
CASSTDTGSLEQYF
TGTGCCAGCAGCACGGACACGGGATCGTTGGAGCAGTACTTC
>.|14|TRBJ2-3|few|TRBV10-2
CASSDPNLENTQYF
TGCGCCAGCAGTGACCCGAACCTAGAGAATACGCAGTATTTT
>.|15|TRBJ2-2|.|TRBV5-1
CASSLGGGWTGELFF
TGCGCCAGCAGCTTGGGCGGCGGATGGACCGGGGAGCTGTTTTTT
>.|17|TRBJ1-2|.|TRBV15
CATSRAGIRGLGYGYTF
TGTGCCACCAGCAGAGCTGGGATTCGGGGGCTAGGTTATGGCTACACCTTC
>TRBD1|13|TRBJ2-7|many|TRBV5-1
CASSLATGGEQYF
TGCGCCAGCAGCTTGGCTACAGGGGGCGAGCAGTACTTC
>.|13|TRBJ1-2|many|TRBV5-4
CASSLDPARGYTF
TGTGCCAGCAGCTTGGACCCAGCCCGAGGCTACACCTTC
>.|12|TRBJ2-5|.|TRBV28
CASSPRVTTQYF
TGTGCCAGCAGTCCTCGGGTGACGACCCAGTACTTC
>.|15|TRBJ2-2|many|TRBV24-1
CATRAPFANTGELFF
TGTGCCACCCGAGCTCCATTCGCGAACACCGGGGAGCTGTTTTTT
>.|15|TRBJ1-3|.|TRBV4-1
CASSQRENSGNTIYF
TGCGCCAGCAGCCAACGGGAAAACTCTGGAAACACCATATATTTT
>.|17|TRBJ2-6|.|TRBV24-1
CATSDPPHRSGANVLTF
TGTGCCACCAGTGACCCTCCTCATCGCTCTGGGGCCAACGTCCTGACTTTC
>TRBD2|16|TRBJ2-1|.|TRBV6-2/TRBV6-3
CASSSQLAGGYNEQFF
TGTGCCAGCAGTTCCCAACTAGCGGGGGGATACAATGAGCAGTTCTTC